This TCR beta chain derives from a study of blood T cell repertoires in COVID-19. Study details: Donors in the United States, Italy and Spain gave samples during acute or convalescent COVID-19.

In this sample, this clone turned up once. This CDR3 is built from 16 residues. V lost 0 bases to trimming and J lost 0 bases; unmatched junction nucleotides: 2. Per the germline V gene, CDR1 is LNHNV and CDR2 is YYDKDF (reference sequence). The assay was immunoSEQ multiplex PCR, and TCRdb's table has in-frame clones only and misses some. The profile shows more than 95,000 clones, about 85% of them singletons. The sequence derives from a woman of 80 years or more with acute or convalescent COVID-19. The chain joins TRBV15 to TRBJ1-2; TRBD1 aligns across 9 bases. The sequenced sample consisted of peripheral blood. The CDR3 region is CATSRDRDRANYGYTF. The CDR3 DNA follows: TGTGCCACCAGCAGAGACCGGGACAGGGCTAACTATGGCTACACCTTC.